These T cell receptor beta chains were read from a single sample in a study of CD8 T cells in Susac syndrome. TCRdb called the immunoSEQ multiplex PCR reads again in MiXCR, with one record for every CDR3 protein. The table records under 200,000 distinct CDR3 sequences, approximately 95% of them present only once. Sequences were obtained from CD8+ T cells from PBMCs. These TCRs come from a human donor with Susac syndrome. Each CDR3 is given without its conserved first and last residue. A D gene is named only where the DNA matches it firmly. Some rows mark clone size as missing; the rest say once, few, many or name a class of expanded clone.

ASSLDRGALYNEQF	NA	NA	TRBV11-2	14	TRBJ2-1
SVEDQVAGELF	NA	NA	TRBV29-1	11	TRBJ2-2
ATSRDLGTGEPEQY	TRBD1	few	TRBV15	14	TRBJ2-7
ATSDRGPEVGNEQF	TRBD1	NA	TRBV24-1	14	TRBJ2-1
SARDPLKGRREVGEQF	TRBD2	NA	TRBV20-1	16	TRBJ2-1
ASSIAGGPNEQF	TRBD2	few	TRBV19	12	TRBJ2-1
ASSSEYEQY	NA	once	TRBV11-1	9	TRBJ2-7
ASSTPDRNYEQY	NA	NA	TRBV7-9	12	TRBJ2-7
ASSILQRTDSQT	NA	NA	TRBV19	12	TRBJ1-2
ASSRRDRGEYEQY	TRBD1	NA	TRBV7-8	13	TRBJ2-7
ASSLAPILAGGPHEQF	TRBD2	NA	TRBV7-7	16	TRBJ2-1
ASSLDTQPQH	NA	NA	TRBV7-2	10	TRBJ1-5
ASSTSGANVLT	NA	NA	TRBV27	11	TRBJ2-6
ASSLGGNFIIDGKY	NA	NA	TRBV5-6	14	TRBJ2-3
ASSVGLDNEQF	NA	NA	TRBV9	11	TRBJ2-1
ASSRPDGVGKKLF	NA	NA	TRBV13	13	TRBJ1-4
ASSYSSLAGEYEQY	TRBD2	many	TRBV6-6	14	TRBJ2-7
ASSLDMTYEQY	NA	once	TRBV27	11	TRBJ2-7
ASSLVEGDYGYT	NA	NA	TRBV7-9	12	TRBJ1-2
ASSQGQGGKNIQY	NA	NA	TRBV5-1	13	TRBJ2-4
ATSDSGSSYEQY	NA	NA	TRBV24-1	12	TRBJ2-7
ASSYTGEAF	NA	NA	TRBV7-9	9	TRBJ1-1
ASSIYRGNEQF	TRBD1	once	TRBV11-3	11	TRBJ2-1
ASSQGANNEQF	NA	NA	TRBV7-3	11	TRBJ2-1
ASSERTGGIYGYT	TRBD1	NA	TRBV7-2	13	TRBJ1-2
ASSQLGSTDTQY	NA	NA	TRBV14	12	TRBJ2-3
ASSLDSGTASYEQY	NA	once	TRBV5-1	14	TRBJ2-7
SVVRPSSGNTIY	NA	NA	TRBV29-1	12	TRBJ1-3
ASIIMAGQVYNEQF	TRBD1	once	TRBV6-5	14	TRBJ2-1
SADAGSGLNQPQH	NA	NA	TRBV20-1	13	TRBJ1-5
ASRNTGDYNSPLH	TRBD1	once	TRBV7-9	13	TRBJ1-6
ASSQDHWGTGANVLT	NA	NA	TRBV4-2	15	TRBJ2-6
ASSVALTMTEAF	NA	NA	TRBV9	12	TRBJ1-1
ASSDATSGIHNEQF	TRBD2	NA	TRBV7-9	14	TRBJ2-1
ASSIPSGIGSDTQY	NA	NA	TRBV9	14	TRBJ2-3
ASSVTGTMNTEAF	NA	NA	TRBV2	13	TRBJ1-1
ASSYRGNTGELF	NA	NA	TRBV6-5	12	TRBJ2-2
ASTLTRGGAGTETQY	NA	NA	TRBV3-1	15	TRBJ2-5
AISESPMSSGNTIY	NA	NA	TRBV10-3	14	TRBJ1-3
ASSEAGDSSSYEQY	TRBD1	once	TRBV2	14	TRBJ2-7
ASSLVSGEAF	NA	NA	TRBV7-9	10	TRBJ1-1
ASSSDTSWNTEAF	NA	once	TRBV5-6	13	TRBJ1-1
ASSPRAVNSPLH	NA	NA	TRBV27	12	TRBJ1-6
ASSFRQGTYNEQF	TRBD1	NA	TRBV5-1	13	TRBJ2-1
ASSSIQGARGYT	TRBD1	once	TRBV27	12	TRBJ1-2
ASSARGSTSGYT	NA	NA	TRBV7-9	12	TRBJ1-2
SARSYRGTGELF	TRBD1	once	TRBV20-1	12	TRBJ2-2
SARGVGFSEAF	NA	NA	TRBV20-1	11	TRBJ1-1
AISDRAPNTGELF	NA	NA	TRBV10-3	13	TRBJ2-2
ATSRPQEQGGEQY	NA	NA	TRBV15	13	TRBJ2-7
ASTKAGTGFNEQF	TRBD1	NA	TRBV9	13	TRBJ2-1